The 25 T cell receptor beta chains listed next were all sequenced from one sample in a study of T cell responses to AZD1222 COVID-19 vaccine. Generated by immunoSEQ multiplex PCR, the TCRdb table keeps only in-frame clones and is missing some. The sample lists under 200,000 clones, about 90% seen once, with 1% to 1.5% in the top ten. The source was peripheral blood, collected 28 days after the second AZD1222 dose. These receptors all come from an adult who received the AZD1222 COVID-19 vaccine.

In this sample, this clone turned up once. The junction differs from germline at one of its ends, possibly a read error. The chain combines TRBV15 with TRBJ1-5; 8 nucleotides match TRBD1. Germline CDR1 is LNHNV and CDR2 is YYDKDF (reference sequence). The CDR3 has 14 residues. CDR3 DNA: TGTGCCACCGGCAGGACAGGGACCAATCAGCCCCAGCATTTT. Translated, it gives CATGRTGTNQPQHF.

The chain has TRBV20-1 and TRBJ1-2; D uncertain. This CDR3 spans 14 amino acids. Germline loops: CDR1 DFQATT, CDR2 SNEGSKA (reference sequence). V was pared by 3 bases and J by 8 bases, with 19 bases between. The CDR3 sequence: CSASREAAISGYTF. CDR3 DNA sequence: TGCAGTGCTAGTCGGGAGGCTGCCATTAGCGGCTACACCTTC.

This sequence joins TRBV11-2 and TRBJ1-5; tentatively, D is TRBD1 (5 bases). V was clipped by 5 bases and J by 0 bases, with 8 bases between them. The CDR3 length is 14 residues. In germline, CDR1 is SGHAT, CDR2 FQNNGV. The CDR3 region is CASSLQASNQPQHF. Written as DNA, the CDR3 is TGTGCCAGCAGCCTACAGGCTAGCAATCAGCCCCAGCATTTT. Using reference TRBV11-2 and TRBJ1-5 for the parts outside the CDR3, the full variable domain is EAGVAQSPRYKIIEKRQSVAFWCNPISGHATLYWYQQILGQGPKLLIQFQNNGVVDDSQLPKDRFSAERLKGVDSTLKIQPAKLEDSAVYLCASSLQASNQPQHFGDGTRLSIL.

The chain employs TRBV25-1 and TRBJ2-2; D is possibly TRBD1 or TRBD2 (5 bases each). The CDR3 spans 17 residues. Trimming removed 1 base at V and 0 bases at J, with 12 bases between. Germline-derived CDR1 and CDR2 are MGHDK and SYGVNS. CDR3 nucleotide sequence: TGTGCCAGCAGTGAATGGGGGAGCCGCGCGAACACCGGGGAGCTGTTTTTT. Protein sequence: CASSEWGSRANTGELFF.

The chain recombines TRBV7-9 with TRBJ2-7; possibly TRBD1 or TRBD2 for D (5 bases each). The CDR3 length is 14 residues. Deletions cut 6 bases from V and 1 base from J, with 13 bases between. Per germline, CDR1 SEHNR and CDR2 FQNEAQ (reference sequence). CDR3 residues: CASRPPGPSYEQYF. In nucleotides, the CDR3 is TGTGCCAGCAGGCCCCCGGGGCCATCCTACGAGCAGTACTTC.

This chain connects TRBV3-1 (or the pseudogene TRBV3-2) to TRBJ1-2; D gene uncertain. CDR1 is LGHDT, CDR2 YNNKEL, per germline (reference sequence). The CDR3 is 14 residues long. V was cut by 1 base and J by 0 bases, with 6 bases left in between. CDR3 sequence: CASSQGLSNYGYTF. CDR3 coding DNA: TGTGCCAGCAGCCAAGGTCTCTCTAACTATGGCTACACCTTC.

The rearrangement joins TRBV19 to TRBJ2-2, with 8 nucleotides matching TRBD2. The CDR3 covers 16 residues. Germline V gives CDR1 LNHDA, CDR2 SQIVND (reference sequence). V shed 4 bases and J 2 bases; nucleotides not matched to a gene: 6. The DNA for the CDR3 is TGTGCCAGTAGTAAACCCGGGGGGGCTAACACCGGGGAGCTGTTTTTT. It encodes CASSKPGGANTGELFF.

This clone has a single count. This chain joins TRBV11-2 and TRBJ1-4; D is ambiguous. This CDR3 has 13 amino acids. Between the trimmed V and J ends, which lost 8 bases and 8 bases, there was a span of 15 bases. Germline loops: CDR1 SGHAT, CDR2 FQNNGV. The CDR3 reads CASGQAFREKLFF. The CDR3 DNA reads TGTGCCAGCGGGCAGGCCTTTAGGGAAAAACTGTTTTTT.

J is TRBJ1-2 and V is TRBV4-2; TRBD1 might be the D (5 bases). The V end was cut by 5 bases, the J end by 5 bases, with 15 bases between. The CDR3 extends over 14 amino acids. Per the germline V gene, CDR1 is LGHNA and CDR2 is YNFKEQ. CDR3 residues: CASSDSNDDYGYTF. CDR3 bases: TGTGCCAGCAGCGACAGCAATGATGATTATGGCTACACCTTC.

The J gene is TRBJ1-5, the V gene TRBV28; D unresolved. The CDR3 covers 12 residues. Trimming cost V 6 bases and J 9 bases, with 12 bases left between them. Per germline, CDR1 MDHEN and CDR2 SYDVKM. The CDR3 region is CASSTRLGPQHF. The DNA for the CDR3 is TGTGCCAGCAGCACCCGATTGGGGCCCCAGCATTTT. Using reference TRBV28 and TRBJ1-5 for the parts outside the CDR3, the full variable domain is DVKVTQSSRYLVKRTGEKVFLECVQDMDHENMFWYRQDPGLGLRLIYFSYDVKMKEKGDIPEGYSVSREKKERFSLILESASTNQTSMYLCASSTRLGPQHFGDGTRLSIL.

V usage is TRBV7-9 and J usage is TRBJ2-5; D gene unclear. Trimming removed 5 bases from V and 2 bases from J, with 15 bases in between. Germline-derived CDR1 and CDR2 are SEHNR and FQNEAQ (reference sequence). The CDR3 spans 15 residues. The CDR3 reads CASSPVGARQETQYF. The CDR3 DNA follows: TGTGCCAGCAGCCCAGTAGGAGCGAGGCAAGAGACCCAGTACTTC.

The rearrangement uses TRBV7-9 and TRBJ1-1, with D tentatively TRBD1 (5 bases). CDR3 length: 17 residues. Between the trimmed V and J ends, which lost 6 bases and 3 bases, there was a span of 23 bases. Germline values: CDR1 SEHNR, CDR2 FQNEAQ (reference sequence). As DNA, the CDR3 is TGTGCCAGCAGTCCCCAAATGGTTCCGGGGGGGGACACTGAAGCTTTCTTT. It yields the protein CASSPQMVPGGDTEAFF.

This sequence joins TRBV6-4 and TRBJ2-3, with D unresolved. V lost 4 bases and J 0 bases, leaving 11 bases between the germline ends. This CDR3 is 15 amino acids long. Per germline, CDR1 MRHNA and CDR2 SNTAGT. The CDR3 DNA reads TGTGCCAGCAGTGGTGTTGCAGGTAGCACAGATACGCAGTATTTT. Amino acid sequence: CASSGVAGSTDTQYF.

This clone was counted once. The V gene is TRBV3-1 (or the pseudogene TRBV3-2), the J gene TRBJ1-2, with TRBD1 as a possible D gene (5 bases). The CDR3 consists of 15 residues. V was cut by 2 bases and J by 5 bases, with 15 bases left in between. In germline, CDR1 is LGHDT, CDR2 YNNKEL (reference sequence). The CDR3: CASSQFTGAQYGYTF. The CDR3 bases are TGTGCCAGCAGCCAATTTACCGGGGCACAGTATGGCTACACCTTC.

This chain links TRBV19 with TRBJ1-3; no clear D gene. Germline values: CDR1 LNHDA, CDR2 SQIVND (reference sequence). This CDR3 has 10 residues. V lost 7 bases, J lost 10 bases, and 8 bases lay in between. The DNA for the CDR3 is TGTGCCAGTATTCGGGAAACCATATATTTT. Translating gives CASIRETIYF.

The chain combines TRBV14 with TRBJ1-2; unclear D gene. V dropped 0 bases and J dropped 8 bases, with 13 bases sitting between them. CDR1 is SGHDN and CDR2 is FVKESK in the germline V gene. This CDR3 has 14 residues. The CDR3 DNA sequence: TGTGCCAGCAGCCAAGATTATCGGGTGGGAGGCTACACCTTC. This codes for CASSQDYRVGGYTF.

This clone appeared a single time. This chain joins TRBV30 and TRBJ1-2; 8 bases match TRBD1. With 5 bases clipped from V and 8 bases from J, the junction kept 1 base outside the gene matches. The germline CDR1 and CDR2 sequences are GTSNPN and SVGIG (reference sequence). This CDR3 contains 10 residues. In DNA, the CDR3 is TGTGCCTGGTGGACAGGGGGCTACACCTTC. Translation gives CAWWTGGYTF.

V gene TRBV7-9 combines with J gene TRBJ1-1; unclear D gene. V was trimmed by 6 bases and J by 1 base, leaving 24 bases between them. Germline V CDR1 and CDR2: SEHNR, FQNEAQ (reference sequence). The CDR3 sequence is 18 residues long. CDR3 in amino acids: CASRIGLKNNGTNTEAFF. The DNA of the CDR3 is TGTGCCAGCAGGATAGGGCTAAAAAATAACGGTACGAACACTGAAGCTTTCTTT.

This clone was counted only a few times. V usage is TRBV3-1 (or the pseudogene TRBV3-2) and J usage is TRBJ2-2, with D perhaps matching TRBD2 (5 bases). The CDR3 sequence is 15 residues long. Germline-derived CDR1 and CDR2 are LGHDT and YNNKEL (reference sequence). Trimming took off 1 base at V and 6 bases at J, with 12 bases between the two ends. The CDR3 nucleotides read TGTGCCAGCAGCCAAGGCGTGGGTAGCGCCGGGGAGCTGTTTTTT. Its translation is CASSQGVGSAGELFF.

This chain joins TRBV19 and TRBJ1-5; D unclear. V was shortened by 6 bases and J by 5 bases, with 8 bases between the two germline ends. The CDR3 is 12 residues long. Germline CDR1 and CDR2: LNHDA and SQIVND (reference sequence). CDR3 loop: CASRLGYQPQHF. The CDR3 DNA reads as TGTGCCAGTAGATTAGGGTATCAGCCCCAGCATTTT.

The chain combines TRBV18 with TRBJ1-1; 8 positions agree with TRBD1. Germline values: CDR1 KGHSH, CDR2 LQKENI. The CDR3 is 15 residues long. V was pared by 3 bases and J by 7 bases, with 10 bases of the junction left unmatched. CDR3 region: CASSPIGTGKIEAFF. CDR3 in DNA: TGTGCCAGCTCACCTATTGGGACAGGAAAAATTGAAGCTTTCTTT.

This chain links TRBV29-1 with TRBJ2-7, with 8 bases fitting TRBD1. Germline V lookup: CDR1 SQVTM, CDR2 ANQGSEA. The CDR3 is 17 amino acids. V lost 4 bases, J lost 0 bases, and 14 bases stayed unmatched. As DNA, the CDR3 is TGCAGCGTTGTCCCCGGGACAGGCCCCGCGAGCTCCTACGAGCAGTACTTC. This encodes CSVVPGTGPASSYEQYF.

This clone showed up just a few times. The rearrangement joins TRBV6-4 to TRBJ2-2, with no clear D. Trimming cost V 2 bases and J 7 bases, with 5 bases left between them. There are 12 residues in the CDR3. In germline, CDR1 is MRHNA, CDR2 SNTAGT. The CDR3 sequence is CASSDGHGELFF. In DNA form, the CDR3 reads TGTGCCAGCAGTGACGGTCACGGGGAGCTGTTTTTT.

This chain links TRBV5-6 with TRBJ1-3; TRBD1 might be the D (5 bases). Germline CDR1 SGHDT, CDR2 YYEEEE. This CDR3 region has 16 residues. Trimming pared 1 base from V and 3 bases from J, leaving 14 bases between. As DNA, the CDR3 is TGTGCCAGCAGCTTGCGGGGCCTAACACTTGGAAACACCATATATTTT. Encoded protein: CASSLRGLTLGNTIYF.

The chain joins TRBV7-9 to TRBJ1-5; D unclear. This CDR3 spans 15 amino acids. V gave up 5 bases and J gave up 4 bases, with 15 bases separating them. CDR1 and CDR2 from the germline V gene are SEHNR and FQNEAQ (reference sequence). The CDR3 DNA follows: TGTGCCAGCAGCCCCAATTCCGCACCTAATCAGCCCCAGCATTTT. It specifies CASSPNSAPNQPQHF.